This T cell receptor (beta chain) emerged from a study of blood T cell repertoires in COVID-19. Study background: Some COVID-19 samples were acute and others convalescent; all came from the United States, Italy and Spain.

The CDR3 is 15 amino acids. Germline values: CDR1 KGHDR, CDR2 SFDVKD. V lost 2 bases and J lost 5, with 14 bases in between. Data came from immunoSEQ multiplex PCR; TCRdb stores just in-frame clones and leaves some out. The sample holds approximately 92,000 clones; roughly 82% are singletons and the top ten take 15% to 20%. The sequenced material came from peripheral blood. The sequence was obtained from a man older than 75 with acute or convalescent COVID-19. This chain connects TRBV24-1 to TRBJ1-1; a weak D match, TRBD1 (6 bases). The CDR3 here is CATSDCGGPRTEAFF. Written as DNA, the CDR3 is TGTGCCACCAGTGATTGCGGGGGGCCTAGGACTGAAGCTTTCTTT.